The present entry profiles one T cell receptor (beta chain) with its context. The antigen is undetermined. As for time point: healthy volunteer bleed at 2 weeks. Total RNA was isolated from whole blood that had not been fractionated. This sample was taken from a study of human T cells and chemical hapten exposure. Whole-study context: Variability of per-sample TCR yields stemmed mainly from small differences in pooled library volume.

During construction of the library, unique molecular identifiers were attached to individual cDNA molecules for quantitative, reproducible TCR counting. Original handling: TCR counts had a median of about 100,000 per sample and spanned roughly 20,000 to 750,000. MiXCR, applied by TCRdb to the RACE reads, yields one record per CDR3 protein. TCRdb assigned the V and J calls; the authors' analysis was not used. Here the sample spans over 85,000 distinct CDR3 sequences, over 8% being singletons. There are 16 residues in the CDR3. CDR1 is MNHNS, CDR2 SASEGT, per germline. J was trimmed by 3 bases and V by 8 bases; bases with no gene match: 10. Broader study findings: Those TCRs sitting above 1 in 1000 frequency stayed the same with DPC sensitization.

The chain recombines TRBV6-1 with TRBJ2-6; 7 bases are shared with TRBD1. The sequence was collected from a female donor in good health. Some clones in this sample may be carry-over from other donors' samples. Source material: whole blood. CDR3 nucleotides: TGTGCCAGCTATCCGGACAGGCTAGATGGGGCCAACGTCCTGACTTTC. Translation: CASYPDRLDGANVLTF.